This entry features one T cell receptor beta chain sequence. The antigen is undetermined. Scientists isolated CD4+ T cells after a roughly nine-day culture period ended. SARS-CoV-2 infected the person between March and December 2020, as confirmed by PCR. Participants were given two doses of BNT162b2 or mRNA-1273 vaccine. IL-2 medium was substituted for half the medium on days 3 and 7. This entry is derived from a study of vaccination effects on CD4 cells after COVID-19. For the study at large: PBMC were cultured at around 2 million per well with 9 to 10 IU/ml IL-2 and 9.5 to 10 ug/ml peptides.

The method was immunoSEQ multiplex PCR; TCRdb's version includes in-frame clones alone and lacks a portion of them. The data show some 50,000 clones, 74% seen once. Trimming took 4 bases from V and 0 from J; bases not matched to a gene: 12. The germline V gene has CDR1 LGHNA and CDR2 YSLEER. This CDR3 is built from 18 residues. Study-wide points: Convalescent patients were scarce, and early post-infection timepoints were absent.

This specimen was CD4+ T cells from PBMCs cultured without peptide, taken after COVID-19 vaccination. The source is a human donor who had a prior SARS-CoV-2 infection. V and J are TRBV4-3 and TRBJ2-1; 7 bases align to TRBD1. CDR3 residues: CASSRRATDRSSYNEQFF. CDR3 DNA sequence: TGCGCCAGCAGCCGGCGGGCGACGGACAGGAGCTCCTACAATGAGCAGTTCTTC.